These 8 T cell receptor beta chains came from one sample sequenced in a study of T cell changes during pregnancy in multiple sclerosis (dated 2019 in TCRdb). Libraries were constructed by the immunoSEQ multiplex PCR assay. As stored in TCRdb, this immuneACCESS dataset retains in-frame rearrangements with V and J assigned. A fraction of the clones does not appear; measured against another copy, unresolved V genes explain less than half of the discrepancy, and the remainder lacks a known reason. The sample profile shows 29,000 or so clones; about 89% of them were found once. The ten largest clones represent around 6.8% of the sample. The material sequenced was CD8+ T cells from peripheral blood mononuclear cells, taken after pregnancy. These receptor sequences come from a female donor with multiple sclerosis, enrolled in a pregnancy study.

For the CDR3, the DNA is TGTGCCAGCAGCGTAGGTTCCAGGGTAACTGAAGCTTTCTTT. It translates to CASSVGSRVTEAFF. The rearrangement joins TRBV9 to TRBJ1-1; maybe TRBD1 (5 bases). The CDR3 is 14 amino acids. Germline values: CDR1 SGDLS, CDR2 YYNGEE. V lost 0 bases and J lost 5, with 11 bases in between.

The gene calls are TRBV7-9 and TRBJ2-7; 11 bases agree with TRBD2. The CDR3 is made up of 16 amino acids. V shed 5 bases, J shed 3 bases, and the junction held 9 bases outside the gene matches. CDR1 and CDR2 (germline): SEHNR, FQNEAQ (reference sequence). The CDR3 nucleotides are TGTGCCAGCAGCCCCAATTGGGGACTAGCGGTCTACGAGCAGTACTTC. Translation: CASSPNWGLAVYEQYF.

This clone was seen only once. The chain carries TRBV5-1 and TRBJ2-1; perhaps TRBD1 as D (6 bases). Germline V gene lookup returns CDR1 SGHRS and CDR2 YFSETQ. V was clipped by 2 bases and J by 7 bases, with 10 bases between them. This CDR3 region has 13 residues. The CDR3 coding sequence is TGCGCCAGCAGCTTATACAGGGAAAATGAGCAGTTCTTC. It translates to CASSLYRENEQFF.

CDR3 bases: TGTGCCAGCAGGAAACGGGGACAACTCTGGGGCTACACCTTC. Translating it yields CASRKRGQLWGYTF. The rearrangement uses TRBV6-5 and TRBJ1-2; D might be TRBD1 (6 bases). CDR1 is MNHEY and CDR2 is SVGAGI in the germline V gene. The CDR3 consists of 14 residues. The V end lost 6 bases, the J end lost 8 bases, and 19 bases lay between the germline ends.

The J gene is TRBJ2-3, the V gene TRBV15, with 7 bases matching TRBD2. This CDR3 comprises 16 residues. V lost 1 base to trimming and J lost 5 bases; unmatched junction nucleotides: 9. The V gene's germline CDR1 is LNHNV and CDR2 YYDKDF (reference sequence). This chain's CDR3 is CATSRVWGGRLDTQYF. The CDR3 bases are TGTGCCACCAGCAGAGTATGGGGCGGGAGATTAGATACGCAGTATTTT.

The chain employs TRBV6-1 and TRBJ2-3; a possible D gene is TRBD2 (6 bases). V lost 2 bases and J lost 0, with 9 bases in between. This CDR3 is 15 amino acids long. Germline CDR1 is MNHNS and CDR2 is SASEGT. CDR3 loop: CASSESSGSTDTQYF. For the CDR3, the DNA is TGTGCCAGCAGTGAAAGCAGCGGGAGCACAGATACGCAGTATTTT.

The V call is TRBV28, the J call TRBJ2-2; D is possibly TRBD2 (7 bases). This CDR3 is 15 amino acids long. V shed 1 base and J shed 5 bases, with 11 bases lying between them. Germline-derived CDR1 and CDR2 are MDHEN and SYDVKM. In DNA form, the CDR3 reads TGTGCCAGCAGTTTATCCAGGGGAGGGACCGGGGAGCTGTTTTTT. This codes for CASSLSRGGTGELFF.

This rearrangement joins TRBV28 to TRBJ2-7; 11 bases are a match to TRBD2. CDR3 length equals 14 residues. Germline loops: CDR1 MDHEN, CDR2 SYDVKM. J lost 9 bases, V lost 7 bases, and 11 bases had no gene match. CDR3 protein: CASIKTSGNYLQYF. The CDR3 DNA reads TGTGCCAGCATTAAGACTAGCGGGAATTATCTGCAGTACTTC.